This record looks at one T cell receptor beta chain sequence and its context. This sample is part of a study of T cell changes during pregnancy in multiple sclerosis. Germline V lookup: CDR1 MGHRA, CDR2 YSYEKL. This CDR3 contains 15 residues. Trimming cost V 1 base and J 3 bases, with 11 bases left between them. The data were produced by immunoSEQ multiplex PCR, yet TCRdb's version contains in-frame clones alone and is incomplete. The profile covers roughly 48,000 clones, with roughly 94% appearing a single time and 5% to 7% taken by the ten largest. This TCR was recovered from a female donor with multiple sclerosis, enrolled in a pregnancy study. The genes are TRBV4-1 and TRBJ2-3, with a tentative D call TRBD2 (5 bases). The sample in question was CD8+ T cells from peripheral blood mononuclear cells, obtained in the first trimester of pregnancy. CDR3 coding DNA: TGCGCCAGCAGCCAAGTTCTGGGGAGAACAGATACGCAGTATTTT. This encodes CASSQVLGRTDTQYF.